Presented here are 21 T cell receptor beta chains from one specimen sequenced in a study of blood T cells in healthy people across ages. Together with a sample-barcoded 5' primer, a J-beta primer mix was included in a second PCR lasting roughly 6 to 12 cycles. One entry per CDR3 protein results from TCRdb running MiXCR on the 5' RACE reads. Of about 840,000 distinct CDR3 sequences in the sample, almost 30% are singletons; the top ten hold approximately 10%. These sequences were also reported in another study, on T cells of mothers and their children.

Sequenced: blood. The receptors stem from a woman between 35 and 50 years old in good health.

The rearrangement uses TRBV27 and TRBJ1-5; D is perhaps TRBD1 (6 bases). V was shortened by 4 bases and J by 1 base, with 14 bases between the two germline ends. Germline lookup yields CDR1 MNHEY and CDR2 SMNVEV (reference sequence). This CDR3 is 16 amino acids long. As DNA, the CDR3 is TGTGCCAGCAGTTCAAACAGGGTGAGCAGCAATCAGCCCCAGCATTTT. Protein: CASSSNRVSSNQPQHF.

The chain is built from TRBV27 and TRBJ1-2, with D possibly TRBD1 on 5 matching bases. The V and J ends lost 3 bases and 8 bases respectively, with 16 bases between them. Germline CDR1 and CDR2: MNHEY and SMNVEV (reference sequence). This CDR3 spans 14 amino acids. This chain's CDR3 is CASSFYQGTGGYTF. The CDR3 bases are TGTGCCAGCAGTTTCTATCAGGGAACGGGGGGCTACACCTTC.

V is TRBV12-3 or TRBV12-4 and J is TRBJ1-5; unclear D gene. V was pared by 2 bases and J by 6 bases, with 11 bases between. The CDR3 has 14 residues. The CDR3 loop reads CASSLRRDGQPQHF. For the CDR3, the DNA is TGTGCCAGCAGTTTAAGAAGGGATGGTCAGCCCCAGCATTTT.

This clonotype was detected a few times. V gene TRBV20-1 combines with J gene TRBJ1-2; 7 bases align to TRBD1. Per the germline V gene, CDR1 is DFQATT and CDR2 is SNEGSKA (reference sequence). The J segment lost 0 bases and the V segment lost 5 bases, leaving 6 bases of the junction unmatched. The CDR3 loop spans 14 amino acids. The CDR3 bases are TGCAGTGCTGTACCGGGACAGCCTAACTATGGCTACACCTTC. Translated: CSAVPGQPNYGYTF.

Worth noting for this clonotype: A much larger clone lies one base from this, so it may be a read error. The chain has TRBV5-1 and TRBJ2-1, with TRBD1 as a possible D gene (6 bases). The CDR3 has 12 amino acids. The ends were cut back, 10 bases at V and 11 bases at J, with 19 bases in the middle. Germline V lookup: CDR1 SGHRS, CDR2 YFSETQ. This CDR3 is CASGTGWDKQFF. The CDR3 DNA is TGCGCCTCGGGCACAGGGTGGGATAAGCAGTTCTTC.

This clonotype was recorded at least ten times. CDR3 in amino acids: CATSRDLFYEQYF. CDR3 DNA sequence: TGTGCCACCAGCAGAGATCTCTTCTACGAGCAGTACTTC. The rearrangement joins TRBV15 to TRBJ2-7; D gene unclear. Germline V gene lookup returns CDR1 LNHNV and CDR2 YYDKDF (reference sequence). V lost 0 bases, J lost 3 bases, and 6 bases lay in between. The CDR3 has 13 amino acids.

There are many counts of this clonotype. The chain has TRBV7-9 and TRBJ2-7, with 10 bases aligning to TRBD1. The germline CDR1 and CDR2 sequences are SEHNR and FQNEAQ (reference sequence). CDR3 length equals 13 residues. After removal of 5 bases from V and 5 bases from J, the junction contained 3 bases not matched to a gene. This chain's CDR3 is CASSRTGGHEQYF. The CDR3 coding sequence is TGTGCCAGCAGCCGGACAGGGGGACACGAGCAGTACTTC.

This sequence joins TRBV29-1 and TRBJ1-1, with TRBD1 matching over 10 bases. CDR1 SQVTM and CDR2 ANQGSEA come from the germline V gene. V trimming: 6 bases; J trimming: 8 bases; junction bases outside the gene matches: 3. This CDR3 has 11 residues. CDR3 loop: CSVRDRGEAFF. Here the CDR3 DNA reads TGCAGCGTCCGGGACAGGGGAGAAGCTTTCTTT.

As for this clonotype: The junction departs from the called germline gene at one end, perhaps through a read error. This sequence joins TRBV7-9 and TRBJ2-5; 8 positions match TRBD2. This CDR3 is 15 amino acids long. Germline assignment: CDR1 SEHNR and CDR2 FQNEAQ (reference sequence). The CDR3 is CVSSPGAGGHNEQYF. The CDR3 nucleotides read TGTGTCAGCAGCCCCGGCGCGGGGGGACACAATGAGCAGTACTTC.

J is TRBJ2-1 and V is TRBV6-6; possibly TRBD1 for D (5 bases). Trimming left V 4 bases short and J 0 bases short, with 13 bases between. The CDR3 totals 16 residues. Germline V gives CDR1 MNHNY, CDR2 SVGAGI (reference sequence). CDR3 coding DNA: TGTGCCAGCAGTTCCAAACAGGCCAACTCCTACAATGAGCAGTTCTTC. This gives the protein CASSSKQANSYNEQFF.

The table lists this clonotype with a few counts. CDR3: CVTLGWGTEAFF. The CDR3 DNA reads as TGTGTCACCCTAGGCTGGGGAACTGAAGCTTTCTTT. The genes are TRBV25-1 and TRBJ1-1; D remains unclear. Looked up from germline, CDR1 is MGHDK and CDR2 is SYGVNS. The CDR3 covers 12 residues.

A word on this clonotype: A far larger clone is one nucleotide away, so this likely arose from a read error. The V gene is TRBV12-3 or TRBV12-4, the J gene TRBJ1-5; D unclear. CDR3 size: 14 residues. The CDR3 nucleotides are TGTGCCGGCAGTTTACGTGGTAGCAATCAGCCCCAGCATTTT. Its translation is CAGSLRGSNQPQHF.

This clonotype has only a few counts. The V and J genes are TRBV3-1 and TRBJ2-5; maybe TRBD2 (5 bases). Between the trimmed V and J ends, which lost 0 bases and 2 bases, there was a span of 7 bases. The CDR3 has 14 amino acids. The germline CDR1 and CDR2 sequences are LGHDT and YNNKEL (reference sequence). In DNA, the CDR3 is TGTGCCAGCAGCCAAGAGGACTTTCAAGAGACCCAGTACTTC. Encoded protein: CASSQEDFQETQYF.

The V gene is TRBV7-2, the J gene TRBJ1-1, with D perhaps matching TRBD1 (5 bases). The CDR3 length is 13 residues. CDR1 is SGHTA and CDR2 is FQGNSA in the germline V gene. Trimming shortened V by 6 bases and J by 10 bases, and 18 bases separated the two germline ends. The CDR3 DNA reads as TGTGCCAGCAGTTCTACGGTGAGGGGTCGAGCTTTCTTT. Translated, it gives CASSSTVRGRAFF.

J is TRBJ2-7 and V is TRBV7-2; 11 nucleotides match TRBD1. The CDR3 runs 14 residues. The V segment lost 6 bases and the J segment 5 bases; nucleotides outside the gene matches: 6. The germline CDR1 and CDR2 sequences are SGHTA and FQGNSA. The chain's CDR3 is CASRGGQGVHEQYF. The CDR3 nucleotides read TGTGCCAGCAGAGGGGGACAGGGGGTTCACGAGCAGTACTTC.

This clonotype was detected a few times. V gene TRBV6-5 combines with J gene TRBJ2-1; D call uncertain. CDR3 length equals 15 residues. Trimming took 0 bases from V and 4 from J, leaving 10 bases between them. Germline V gene lookup returns CDR1 MNHEY and CDR2 SVGAGI. Here the CDR3 reads CASSYSTAGYNEQFF. CDR3 nucleotide sequence: TGTGCCAGCAGTTACTCGACGGCCGGTTACAATGAGCAGTTCTTC.

V usage is TRBV28 and J usage is TRBJ2-3, with D possibly matching TRBD1 (6 bases). Trimming removed 8 bases at V and 2 bases at J, with 11 bases between. The CDR3 length is 13 residues. Germline CDR1 and CDR2: MDHEN and SYDVKM. The CDR3 region is CASAQGHTDTQYF. The CDR3 DNA is TGTGCCAGCGCCCAGGGACACACAGATACGCAGTATTTT.

This clonotype was counted ten times or more. This sequence joins TRBV27 and TRBJ2-4; 11 bases line up with TRBD2. CDR3 length: 16 residues. From germline, CDR1 is MNHEY and CDR2 SMNVEV (reference sequence). With V trimmed by 7 bases and J by 0 bases, 5 bases remained unmatched. The CDR3 reads CASKGLAEIAKNIQYF. Here the CDR3 DNA reads TGTGCCAGCAAGGGACTAGCGGAAATAGCCAAAAACATTCAGTACTTC.

A word on this clonotype: This sequence may be a read error, since a much larger clone differs from it by one base. The V call is TRBV6-1, the J call TRBJ1-6, with no clear D. The germline CDR1 and CDR2 sequences are MNHNS and SASEGT. V lost 1 base, J lost 9 bases, and 16 bases lay in between. The CDR3 spans 16 residues. CDR3 sequence: CASSEVGAGEGSPLHF. The CDR3 bases are TGTGCCAGCAGTGAAGTGGGAGCAGGTGAGGGTTCACCCCTCCACTTT.

The table lists this clonotype with many counts. The J gene is TRBJ2-1, the V gene TRBV7-9; TRBD2 is a possible D gene (5 bases). This CDR3 has 15 residues. Germline-derived CDR1 and CDR2 are SEHNR and FQNEAQ (reference sequence). Trimming shortened V by 4 bases and J by 4 bases, and 14 bases separated the two germline ends. The CDR3 here is CASSSPLTGYNEQFF. Written as DNA, the CDR3 is TGTGCCAGCAGCTCGCCTTTGACGGGATACAATGAGCAGTTCTTC. The full variable domain, in which reference TRBV7-9 and TRBJ2-1 provide the parts outside the CDR3, is DTGVSQNPRHKITKRGQNVTFRCDPISEHNRLYWYRQTLGQGPEFLTYFQNEAQLEKSRLLSDRFSAERPKGSFSTLEIQRTEQGDSAMYLCASSSPLTGYNEQFFGPGTRLTVL.

This clonotype was counted ten times or more. The V and J genes are TRBV6-5 and TRBJ1-4; the D is unclear. Looked up from germline, CDR1 is MNHEY and CDR2 is SVGAGI. The V gene lost 6 bases and the J gene lost 0 bases, with 14 bases spanning the gap. The CDR3 totals 16 residues. The CDR3 region is CASRLDPYATNEKLFF. The DNA of the CDR3 is TGTGCCAGCAGACTCGACCCTTATGCAACTAATGAAAAACTGTTTTTT.